This entry lists 26 T cell receptor beta chains sequenced from one sample in a study of response to subunit inactivated influenza vaccine. A single record per CDR3 protein comes from TCRdb applying MiXCR to the RT-PCR reads. The table includes under 550,000 distinct CDR3 sequences, around 7.7% detected once. The material sequenced was PBMCs from blood, taken less than 30 months after vaccination. All receptors come from a man in his fifties or sixties who received an inactivated influenza vaccine.

This rearrangement joins TRBV5-1 to TRBJ2-7, with 10 bases matching TRBD1. Germline-derived CDR1 and CDR2 are SGHRS and YFSETQ. V dropped 4 bases and J dropped 3; count of bases not matched to a gene: 4. There are 14 residues in the CDR3. CDR3 amino acids: CASSEGQGYYEQYF. The CDR3 region has the DNA TGCGCCAGCAGCGAGGGACAGGGGTACTACGAGCAGTACTTC.

This clonotype was detected many times. V and J are TRBV29-1 and TRBJ2-7; TRBD1 agrees at 7 bases. This CDR3 comprises 13 residues. Germline CDR1 is SQVTM and CDR2 is ANQGSEA. Trimming at V came to 4 bases and at J to 0 bases, leaving 3 bases not matched to a gene. The CDR3 loop is CSVGDRDSYEQYF. CDR3 sequence (DNA): TGCAGCGTTGGGGACAGAGACTCCTACGAGCAGTACTTC.

This clonotype was seen a handful of times. V usage is TRBV27 and J usage is TRBJ2-1; TRBD1 matches 10 bases. This CDR3 contains 15 residues. Germline CDR1 reads MNHEY; CDR2 reads SMNVEV (reference sequence). With 3 bases clipped from V and 10 bases from J, the junction kept 9 bases outside the gene matches. The DNA for the CDR3 is TGTGCCAGCAGTTTTTGGGACAGGGGCCGGGGAGAGCAGTTCTTC. Its translation is CASSFWDRGRGEQFF.

There are many counts of this clonotype. The chain is built from TRBV11-1 and TRBJ2-1, with D perhaps matching TRBD2 (6 bases). Germline CDR1 and CDR2: SGHAT and FQDESV (reference sequence). The CDR3 covers 16 residues. Deletions cut 7 bases from V and 6 bases from J, with 22 bases between. The CDR3 bases are TGTGCCAGCAACAACAAGAAGACTAGTACGATCAATGAGCAGTTCTTC. Translation: CASNNKKTSTINEQFF.

This clonotype was seen ten or more times. The chain combines TRBV12-3 or TRBV12-4 with TRBJ2-3; D is unresolved. Trimming cost V 6 bases and J 0 bases, with 10 bases left between them. The CDR3 runs 14 residues. The CDR3 loop is CASRLSASTDTQYF. The CDR3 DNA reads as TGTGCCAGCAGGCTCTCGGCTAGCACAGATACGCAGTATTTT.

This clonotype was seen a few times. The chain has TRBV7-2 and TRBJ2-7; no clear D. From germline, CDR1 is SGHTA and CDR2 FQGNSA. V lost 1 base and J lost 2, with 9 bases in between. The CDR3 is 14 amino acids. The CDR3 region has the DNA TGTGCCAGCAGCTTAGTTTTTGGTCCCTACGAGCAGTACTTC. Its protein product is CASSLVFGPYEQYF.

As concerns this clonotype: A much larger clone lies one base from this, so it may be a read error. The rearrangement joins TRBV12-3 or TRBV12-4 to TRBJ2-2, with D unclear. Between the trimmed V and J ends, which lost 7 bases and 6 bases, there was a span of 9 bases. The CDR3 runs to 12 residues. The CDR3 here is CASNEISGELFF. CDR3 in DNA: TGTGCCAGCAACGAAATATCCGGGGAGCTGTTTTTT.

This clonotype was recorded many times. The V gene is TRBV6-1, the J gene TRBJ2-7, with a tentative D call TRBD1 (6 bases). CDR1 is MNHNS and CDR2 is SASEGT in the germline V gene. The CDR3 consists of 14 residues. V lost 6 bases to trimming and J lost 2 bases, with 14 bases between them. As DNA, the CDR3 is TGTGCCAGCAGCCCCGGTCGACAGGCCTACGAGCAGTACTTC. Amino acids: CASSPGRQAYEQYF.

V usage is TRBV24-1 and J usage is TRBJ2-3; tentative D call: TRBD2 (6 bases). Trimming cost V 12 bases and J 8 bases, with 20 bases left between them. The CDR3 extends over 13 amino acids. Germline CDR1 reads KGHDR; CDR2 reads SFDVKD. The CDR3 loop reads CASPRGLEGTQYF. As DNA, the CDR3 is TGTGCCTCGCCCCGGGGGTTGGAAGGTACGCAGTATTTT.

The sample holds many counts of this clonotype. The gene calls are TRBV29-1 and TRBJ2-1; D unresolved. Germline values: CDR1 SQVTM, CDR2 ANQGSEA. The V gene lost 3 bases and the J gene lost 6 bases, with 0 bases spanning the gap. This CDR3 spans 9 amino acids. The DNA of the CDR3 is TGCAGCGTTGACAATGAGCAGTTCTTC. Amino acids: CSVDNEQFF.

The sample holds a few counts of this clonotype. The chain employs TRBV11-2 and TRBJ2-1; 7 bases line up with TRBD2. CDR3 length: 15 residues. V lost 4 bases and J lost 4; bases outside the gene matches: 7. The germline CDR1 and CDR2 sequences are SGHAT and FQNNGV. The CDR3 spells CASSYPRGRYNEQFF. CDR3 coding DNA: TGTGCCAGCAGCTATCCGCGCGGGAGATACAATGAGCAGTTCTTC. The full variable domain, completed using reference TRBV11-2 and TRBJ2-1, is EAGVAQSPRYKIIEKRQSVAFWCNPISGHATLYWYQQILGQGPKLLIQFQNNGVVDDSQLPKDRFSAERLKGVDSTLKIQPAKLEDSAVYLCASSYPRGRYNEQFFGPGTRLTVL.

This clonotype has a count of ten or more. The genes are TRBV20-1 and TRBJ2-7; perhaps TRBD1 as D (6 bases). Per germline, CDR1 DFQATT and CDR2 SNEGSKA (reference sequence). This CDR3 is 15 amino acids long. Deletions cut 1 base from V and 3 bases from J, with 16 bases between. The CDR3 DNA sequence: TGCAGTGCTAGAGGCCTCCGGGACATCTTCTACGAGCAGTACTTC. Its protein product is CSARGLRDIFYEQYF.

This clonotype has a handful of counts. The chain is built from TRBV20-1 and TRBJ2-3; TRBD2 matches 12 bases. V was pared by 0 bases and J by 7 bases, with 14 bases of the junction left unmatched. From germline, CDR1 is DFQATT and CDR2 SNEGSKA (reference sequence). The CDR3 loop spans 18 amino acids. CDR3: CSARDPARLAGADYTQYF. The CDR3 bases are TGCAGTGCTAGAGATCCGGCACGACTAGCGGGAGCGGACTATACGCAGTATTTT.

This clonotype was counted many times. V gene TRBV7-9 combines with J gene TRBJ2-5; 10 bases are shared with TRBD1. The CDR3 is 16 residues long. Germline V lookup: CDR1 SEHNR, CDR2 FQNEAQ (reference sequence). Trimming cost V 5 bases and J 5 bases; bases outside gene matches: 11. The CDR3 region has the DNA TGTGCCAGCAGCGCCTCCGGGACAGGGGTTTGGGAGACCCAGTACTTC. Translated, it gives CASSASGTGVWETQYF.

This clonotype was detected ten times or more. The chain links TRBV12-3 or TRBV12-4 to TRBJ2-5; TRBD2 is a possible D gene (6 bases). CDR3 length equals 14 residues. Trimming removed 4 bases from V and 4 bases from J, with 13 bases in between. This CDR3 is CASSSGLNSETQYF. The CDR3 nucleotides are TGTGCCAGCAGTTCGGGACTCAATTCAGAGACCCAGTACTTC.

This clonotype was picked up many times. The V and J genes are TRBV20-1 and TRBJ2-1, with TRBD2 matching 13 bases. CDR1 and CDR2 (germline): DFQATT, SNEGSKA (reference sequence). The CDR3 runs to 15 residues. J gave up 9 bases and V 5 bases, and 10 bases lay outside the gene matches. The CDR3 region is CSAPRTSGSAGEQFF. CDR3 coding DNA: TGCAGTGCTCCTCGGACTAGCGGGAGCGCAGGTGAGCAGTTCTTC.

There are many counts of this clonotype. The rearrangement joins TRBV30 to TRBJ2-5; D might be TRBD1 (5 bases). The V and J ends lost 0 bases and 5 bases respectively, with 16 bases between them. The CDR3 is 15 residues long. Germline V CDR1 and CDR2: GTSNPN, SVGIG (reference sequence). CDR3 protein: CAWSVVDNEWETQYF. The CDR3 coding sequence is TGTGCCTGGAGTGTGGTGGACAACGAGTGGGAGACCCAGTACTTC.

The sample holds many counts of this clonotype. This chain joins TRBV21-1 and TRBJ2-3; no check of the table's D call, TRBD1, against the DNA was made. TRBV21-1 is shown as a pseudogene. The CDR3 contains 14 residues. CDR3 DNA: TGTGCCAGCAGAGTGGGACAAAAGGCAGATACGCAGTATTTT. Its protein product is CASRVGQKADTQYF.

This clonotype occurred many times. The V gene is TRBV9, the J gene TRBJ2-1, with 8 bases fitting TRBD2. The CDR3 runs to 16 residues. The germline CDR1 and CDR2 sequences are SGDLS and YYNGEE. V lost 0 bases to trimming and J lost 4 bases; unmatched junction nucleotides: 6. The CDR3 bases are TGTGCCAGCAGCGTAGGTACTAGCGGTCTTTACAATGAGCAGTTCTTC. The encoded protein is CASSVGTSGLYNEQFF.

This chain connects TRBV11-2 to TRBJ2-1; 11 bases are a match to TRBD2. From germline, CDR1 is SGHAT and CDR2 FQNNGV. This CDR3 contains 17 residues. With 2 bases clipped from V and 0 bases from J, the junction kept 3 bases outside the gene matches. CDR3 sequence: CASSLRTSGYSYNEQFF. For the CDR3, the DNA is TGTGCCAGCAGCTTAAGGACTAGCGGGTACTCCTACAATGAGCAGTTCTTC.

This clonotype was detected ten times or more. The chain employs TRBV6-1 and TRBJ2-1; D is ambiguous. Germline V gene lookup returns CDR1 MNHNS and CDR2 SASEGT. Between the trimmed V and J ends, which lost 6 bases and 15 bases, there was a span of 21 bases. The CDR3 consists of 13 residues. CDR3 loop: CASSPAEVPSWFF. The CDR3 DNA follows: TGTGCCAGCAGCCCTGCGGAAGTACCAAGTTGGTTCTTC.

This clonotype was detected only a few times. The rearrangement joins TRBV11-2 to TRBJ2-2; D is unresolved. V lost 1 base, J lost 1 base, and 10 bases lay in between. This CDR3 comprises 16 residues. The germline V gene has CDR1 SGHAT and CDR2 FQNNGV. The CDR3, as DNA: TGTGCCAGCAGCTTAGTCGGCAGCCAGAACACCGGGGAGCTGTTTTTT. Protein sequence: CASSLVGSQNTGELFF.

This clonotype was picked up many times. This CDR3 reads CASSPRASEEQYF. Written as DNA, the CDR3 is TGTGCCAGCAGCCCTCGGGCCTCCGAGGAGCAGTATTTT. The V call is TRBV4-2, the J call TRBJ2-3; no clear D. V shed 4 bases and J shed 11 bases, with 16 bases lying between them. The V gene's germline CDR1 is LGHNA and CDR2 YNFKEQ. The CDR3 contains 13 residues.

The J gene is TRBJ2-1, the V gene TRBV27; a possible D gene is TRBD1 (6 bases). The germline V and J ends were trimmed by 8 bases and 0 bases, with 14 bases remaining between them. Germline V lookup: CDR1 MNHEY, CDR2 SMNVEV (reference sequence). The CDR3 consists of 15 residues. The CDR3 DNA reads TGTGCCAGCCGACTGTTACAGGGCTCCTACAATGAGCAGTTCTTC. Protein: CASRLLQGSYNEQFF.

Ten or more counts support this clonotype. The V call is TRBV5-1, the J call TRBJ2-5; the D gene is possibly TRBD1 (6 bases). The CDR3 is 13 amino acids. CDR1 and CDR2 from the germline V gene are SGHRS and YFSETQ. Trimming left V 5 bases short and J 2 bases short, with 10 bases between. The CDR3 here is CASRLGQQETQYF. The CDR3 DNA follows: TGCGCCAGCAGGCTCGGACAGCAAGAGACCCAGTACTTC.

This clonotype was counted ten times or more. The rearrangement joins TRBV12-3 or TRBV12-4 to TRBJ2-3; possibly TRBD2 for D (5 bases). The CDR3 contains 12 residues. Trimming stripped 2 bases from V and 10 bases from J, with 10 bases between. CDR3 protein: CASSLRLAAQYF. In DNA form, the CDR3 reads TGTGCCAGCAGTTTACGGCTAGCAGCGCAGTATTTT.